The present entry profiles one T cell receptor (beta chain) with its context. Sequencing was performed with immunoSEQ multiplex PCR; in TCRdb, only in-frame clones are kept and a portion is missing. This sample yields roughly 370,000 clones, of which roughly 90% are seen a single time; 5% to 7% belongs to the top ten. CDR1 is MGHRA and CDR2 is YSYEKL in the germline V gene. J was trimmed by 0 bases and V by 3 bases; bases with no gene match: 4. CDR3 size: 16 residues. The source of the sample is a study of control samples from healthy donors and cancer patients. The chain has TRBV4-1 and TRBJ2-1, with TRBD2 matching 8 bases. The source material was PBMCs. The TCR originated in a man between 40 and 49 years old with head and neck cancer. CDR3 residues: CASSHPTSVSYNEQFF. CDR3 nucleotides: TGCGCCAGCAGCCACCCGACTAGCGTCTCCTACAATGAGCAGTTCTTC.